What follows are 21 T cell receptor beta chains derived from one specimen sequenced in a study of post-analysis software for immune sequencing data. Study observations and caveats: Patients had higher frequencies than controls of four to six TRBV segments, including TRBV5-6, TRBV5-1 and TRBV20-1.

Unique molecular identifiers had been added to the TCR beta cDNA libraries. TCRdb processed the PCR reads anew with MiXCR; each CDR3 protein has one entry. In the table there are 740,000 or so distinct CDR3 sequences, around 53% of which are singletons. No antigens are known for them. The sample comprised blood. The source is a girl between 10 and 17 years old with multiple sclerosis.

The genes are TRBV20-1 and TRBJ2-3; D gene uncertain. V dropped 6 bases and J dropped 6 bases, with 10 bases sitting between them. CDR1 and CDR2 from the germline V gene are DFQATT and SNEGSKA (reference sequence). The CDR3 length is 11 residues. The CDR3 sequence: CSAIGRDTQYF. The CDR3 nucleotides are TGCAGTGCAATTGGGCGGGATACGCAGTATTTT.

A few counts support this clonotype. The J gene is TRBJ2-1, the V gene TRBV7-2; TRBD2 is a possible D gene (6 bases). Trimming left V 1 base short and J 13 bases short, with 14 bases between. Germline CDR1 SGHTA, CDR2 FQGNSA. The CDR3 contains 13 residues. The CDR3 reads CASSLVAGTGQFF. DNA for the CDR3: TGTGCCAGCAGCTTAGTCGCGGGAACGGGCCAGTTCTTC. Drawing the rest from reference TRBV7-2 and TRBJ2-1, the complete variable domain is GAGVSQSPSNKVTEKGKDVELRCDPISGHTALYWYRQSLGQGLEFLIYFQGNSAPDKSGLPSDRFSAERTGGSVSTLTIQRTQQEDSAVYLCASSLVAGTGQFFGPGTRLTVL.

This chain uses TRBV11-2 with TRBJ2-4; perhaps TRBD2 as D (5 bases). The V gene lost 1 base and the J gene lost 3 bases, with 13 bases spanning the gap. The CDR3 is made up of 16 amino acids. Germline V gene lookup returns CDR1 SGHAT and CDR2 FQNNGV. The CDR3 loop is CASSLVAGLGKNIQYF. CDR3 DNA: TGTGCCAGCAGCTTAGTTGCGGGTTTGGGCAAAAACATTCAGTACTTC.

This clonotype was detected only once. This chain connects TRBV5-1 to TRBJ2-7; 10 bases agree with TRBD1. Trimming took 4 bases from V and 5 from J; bases not matched to a gene: 15. This CDR3 comprises 17 residues. Germline lookup yields CDR1 SGHRS and CDR2 YFSETQ. Written as DNA, the CDR3 is TGCGCCAGCAGCAAGACGCCGGGACAGGGGAAGGTCCACGAGCAGTACTTC. It is translated as CASSKTPGQGKVHEQYF.

The chain is built from TRBV15 and TRBJ2-1; D is unresolved. V was cut by 1 base and J by 8 bases, with 9 bases left in between. The CDR3 consists of 13 residues. Germline V lookup: CDR1 LNHNV, CDR2 YYDKDF (reference sequence). The CDR3 here is CATSRGKGYEQFF. The CDR3 DNA is TGTGCCACCAGCAGAGGAAAGGGTTATGAGCAGTTCTTC.

The table lists this clonotype with many counts. The V gene is TRBV7-6, the J gene TRBJ2-5; TRBD1 is a possible D gene (6 bases). The germline V and J ends were trimmed by 9 bases and 2 bases, with 13 bases remaining between them. CDR3 size: 13 residues. CDR1 SGHVS and CDR2 FNYEAQ come from the germline V gene. CDR3 amino acids: CASSRGGQETQYF. The CDR3, as DNA: TGTGCCAGTAGCAGGGGTGGACAAGAGACCCAGTACTTC.

This clonotype was detected a few times. The chain combines TRBV6-5 with TRBJ1-2, with D unresolved. The CDR3 covers 12 residues. Trimming removed 4 bases from V and 4 bases from J, with 7 bases in between. Per the germline V gene, CDR1 is MNHEY and CDR2 is SVGAGI. CDR3 sequence reads: CASSSEIYGYTF. DNA for the CDR3: TGTGCCAGCAGTTCCGAGATCTATGGCTACACCTTC.

This chain uses TRBV5-5 with TRBJ2-7; 9 nucleotides line up with TRBD2. V shed 2 bases and J 6 bases; nucleotides not matched to a gene: 3. There are 13 residues in the CDR3. Germline values: CDR1 SGHKS, CDR2 YYEKEE (reference sequence). CDR3 DNA sequence: TGTGCCAGCAGCTTCGGGACTAGCCTCGAGCAGTACTTC. The encoded protein is CASSFGTSLEQYF.

This clonotype was seen a few times. The chain recombines TRBV15 with TRBJ1-5; 10 nucleotides match TRBD1. Germline-derived CDR1 and CDR2 are LNHNV and YYDKDF (reference sequence). CDR3 length: 17 amino acids. V lost 1 base, J lost 2 bases, and 5 bases stayed unmatched. The CDR3 is CATSRGIGQGGNQPQHF. The DNA of the CDR3 is TGTGCCACCAGCAGAGGAATCGGACAGGGGGGCAATCAGCCCCAGCATTTT.

The chain couples TRBV30 to TRBJ2-7; perhaps TRBD2 as D (6 bases). This CDR3 is 12 amino acids long. Germline assignment: CDR1 GTSNPN and CDR2 SVGIG (reference sequence). Trimming took off 8 bases at V and 0 bases at J, with 11 bases between the two ends. The DNA of the CDR3 is TGTGCCGGTAGGGGACTCTCCTACGAGCAGTACTTC. It specifies CAGRGLSYEQYF. Using reference TRBV30 and TRBJ2-7 for the parts outside the CDR3, the full variable domain is SQTIHQWPATLVQPVGSPLSLECTVEGTSNPNLYWYRQAAGRGLQLLFYSVGIGQISSEVPQNLSASRPQDRQFILSSKKLLLSDSGFYLCAGRGLSYEQYFGPGTRLTVT.

The table lists this clonotype with a count of one. The chain joins TRBV27 to TRBJ2-2; D is tentatively TRBD1 or TRBD2 (5 bases each). Per germline, CDR1 MNHEY and CDR2 SMNVEV (reference sequence). Deletions cut 8 bases from V and 4 bases from J, with 11 bases between. This CDR3 has 13 residues. The CDR3 bases are TGTGCCAGCTTAGCAGGGAGCACCGGGGAGCTGTTTTTT. Translating gives CASLAGSTGELFF.

The chain recombines TRBV20-1 with TRBJ2-1; 7 positions match TRBD1. V lost 3 bases and J lost 4; bases outside the gene matches: 3. The CDR3 has 13 amino acids. Germline CDR1 and CDR2: DFQATT and SNEGSKA (reference sequence). The CDR3 loop reads CSASGTAYNEQFF. The DNA of the CDR3 is TGCAGTGCTAGCGGGACAGCATACAATGAGCAGTTCTTC.

This clonotype has just a few counts. The chain combines TRBV5-1 with TRBJ2-7; D may be TRBD2 (6 bases). The CDR3 has 14 amino acids. CDR1 is SGHRS, CDR2 YFSETQ, per germline. Trimming left V 4 bases short and J 1 base short, with 12 bases between. CDR3 coding DNA: TGCGCCAGCAGCGAGGGGACTCTTTCCTACGAGCAGTACTTC. Translating gives CASSEGTLSYEQYF.

The chain links TRBV20-1 to TRBJ2-2; TRBD1 might be the D (5 bases). This CDR3 contains 14 residues. V was trimmed by 3 bases and J by 0 bases, leaving 8 bases between them. CDR1 is DFQATT, CDR2 SNEGSKA, per germline (reference sequence). The CDR3 DNA sequence: TGCAGTGCTAGGGGGCCCGCGAACACCGGGGAGCTGTTTTTT. Amino acid sequence: CSARGPANTGELFF.

This clonotype was detected a few times. The gene calls are TRBV20-1 and TRBJ2-3; possibly TRBD2 for D (5 bases). CDR1 is DFQATT, CDR2 SNEGSKA, per germline (reference sequence). The CDR3 is 12 residues long. Trimming cost V 5 bases and J 3 bases, with 9 bases left between them. The CDR3 DNA reads TGCAGTGCTGCGGGCTATACAGATACGCAGTATTTT. It specifies CSAAGYTDTQYF.

This sequence joins TRBV6-2 or TRBV6-3 and TRBJ2-1; TRBD1 agrees at 8 bases. V was clipped by 5 bases and J by 6 bases; unmatched bases: 12. Germline V lookup: CDR1 MNHEY, CDR2 SVGEGT. The CDR3 covers 16 residues. The CDR3 DNA reads TGTGCCAGCAGTCCTTACGGACAGGGATTGGTCAATGAGCAGTTCTTC. Translation gives CASSPYGQGLVNEQFF.

The chain couples TRBV27 to TRBJ2-1; 13 bases line up with TRBD2. The CDR3 extends over 15 amino acids. Germline loops: CDR1 MNHEY, CDR2 SMNVEV (reference sequence). The V and J ends lost 5 bases and 9 bases, in that order; junction bases with no gene match: 7. The CDR3 region has the DNA TGTGCCAGCAGTCCCGGGACTAGCGGGATGGGTGAGCAGTTCTTC. Translating gives CASSPGTSGMGEQFF.

Only a few counts were recorded for this clonotype. This sequence joins TRBV5-1 and TRBJ2-1; D remains ambiguous. The ends were cut back, 3 bases at V and 0 bases at J, with 10 bases in the middle. The CDR3 has 15 amino acids. The germline CDR1 and CDR2 sequences are SGHRS and YFSETQ. The CDR3 region is CASSWQAPSYNEQFF. The DNA for the CDR3 is TGCGCCAGCAGCTGGCAGGCGCCCTCCTACAATGAGCAGTTCTTC. The full variable domain, rest sourced from reference TRBV5-1 and TRBJ2-1, is KAGVTQTPRYLIKTRGQQVTLSCSPISGHRSVSWYQQTPGQGLQFLFEYFSETQRNKGNFPGRFSGRQFSNSRSEMNVSTLELGDSALYLCASSWQAPSYNEQFFGPGTRLTVL.

This chain joins TRBV4-1 and TRBJ2-4, with D perhaps matching TRBD1 or TRBD2 (5 bases each). CDR1 and CDR2 from the germline V gene are MGHRA and YSYEKL. The CDR3 is 18 residues long. Trimming took off 0 bases at V and 1 base at J, with 16 bases between the two ends. The CDR3 sequence: CASSQDWSGRGAKNIQYF. CDR3 nucleotide sequence: TGCGCCAGCAGCCAAGATTGGTCGGGGCGAGGGGCCAAAAACATTCAGTACTTC.

The chain is built from TRBV20-1 and TRBJ2-7; D ambiguous. Germline-derived CDR1 and CDR2 are DFQATT and SNEGSKA (reference sequence). The CDR3 is made up of 13 amino acids. V was cut by 3 bases and J by 7 bases, with 16 bases left in between. The chain's CDR3 is CSASGSSYNEQYF. CDR3 coding DNA: TGCAGTGCTAGCGGAAGCTCCTACAATGAGCAGTACTTC.

This sequence joins TRBV4-1 and TRBJ2-7, with 9 bases lining up with TRBD2. This CDR3 is 16 amino acids long. Germline CDR1 reads MGHRA; CDR2 reads YSYEKL. The V segment lost 0 bases and the J segment 3 bases; nucleotides outside the gene matches: 6. CDR3 DNA sequence: TGCGCCAGCAGCCAAGATCGAACTAGCGGGTTCTACGAGCAGTACTTC. Translating it yields CASSQDRTSGFYEQYF.